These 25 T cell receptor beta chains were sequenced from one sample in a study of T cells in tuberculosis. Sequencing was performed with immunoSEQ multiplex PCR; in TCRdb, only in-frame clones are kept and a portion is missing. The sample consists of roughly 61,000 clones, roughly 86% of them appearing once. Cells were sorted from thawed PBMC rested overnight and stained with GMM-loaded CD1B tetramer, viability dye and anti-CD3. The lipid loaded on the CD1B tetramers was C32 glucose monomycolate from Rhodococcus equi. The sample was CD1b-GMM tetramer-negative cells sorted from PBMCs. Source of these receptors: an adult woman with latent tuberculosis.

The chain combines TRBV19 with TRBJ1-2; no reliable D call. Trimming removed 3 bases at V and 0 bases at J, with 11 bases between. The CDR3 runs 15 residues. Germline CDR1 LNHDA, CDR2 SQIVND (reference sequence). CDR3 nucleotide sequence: TGTGCCAGTAGTATGGGAGCCAGGACTAACTATGGCTACACCTTC. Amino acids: CASSMGARTNYGYTF.

The CDR3 loop reads CASSLFGQGTYNEQFF. As DNA, the CDR3 is TGTGCCAGCAGTTTATTTGGACAGGGGACCTACAATGAGCAGTTCTTC. The chain uses TRBV28 and TRBJ2-1; 9 positions agree with TRBD1. The V gene end was trimmed by 1 base and the J gene end by 2 bases; junction bases not matched to a gene: 3. The V gene's germline CDR1 is MDHEN and CDR2 SYDVKM. The CDR3 totals 16 residues.

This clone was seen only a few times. The CDR3 region has the DNA TGCGCCAGCAGCCGCGGGACAGGGGGAGGGGTAGAGACCCAGTACTTC. Translation gives CASSRGTGGGVETQYF. The V and J genes are TRBV5-1 and TRBJ2-5, with 11 nucleotides matching TRBD1. The germline gives CDR1 SGHRS, CDR2 YFSETQ. V lost 4 bases to trimming and J lost 4 bases; unmatched junction nucleotides: 9. CDR3 length equals 16 residues.

The CDR3 coding sequence is TGTGCCAGCAGTTACATCCGGGGTTGGGGCTACACCTTC. It yields the protein CASSYIRGWGYTF. The rearrangement links TRBV6-5 to TRBJ1-2; no reliable D call. Deletions cut 2 bases from V and 8 bases from J, with 12 bases between. Looked up from germline, CDR1 is MNHEY and CDR2 is SVGAGI. CDR3 length equals 13 residues.

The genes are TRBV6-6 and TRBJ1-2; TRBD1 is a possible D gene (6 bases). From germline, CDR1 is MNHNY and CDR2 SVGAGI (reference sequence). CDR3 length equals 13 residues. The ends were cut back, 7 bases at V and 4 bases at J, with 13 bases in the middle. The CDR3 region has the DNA TGTGCCAGCATCGGACAGCGACTCTATGGCTACACCTTC. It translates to CASIGQRLYGYTF.

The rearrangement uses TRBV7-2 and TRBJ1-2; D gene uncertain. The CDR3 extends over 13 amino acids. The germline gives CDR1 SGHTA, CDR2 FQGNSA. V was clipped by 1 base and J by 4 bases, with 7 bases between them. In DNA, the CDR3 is TGTGCCAGCAGCTTAGATCGAGTCTATGGCTACACCTTC. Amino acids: CASSLDRVYGYTF.

CDR3 sequence (DNA): TGTGCCAGTAGTCTTGGGACTAGCGGGGGGGGTTACAATGAGCAGTTCTTC. It is translated as CASSLGTSGGGYNEQFF. The chain carries TRBV19 and TRBJ2-1, with 16 bases matching TRBD2. Germline lookup yields CDR1 LNHDA and CDR2 SQIVND (reference sequence). After removal of 5 bases from V and 4 bases from J, the junction contained 5 bases not matched to a gene. This CDR3 has 17 residues. Full variable domain (missing parts from reference TRBV19 and TRBJ2-1): DGGITQSPKYLFRKEGQNVTLSCEQNLNHDAMYWYRQDPGQGLRLIYYSQIVNDFQKGDIAEGYSVSREKKESFPLTVTSAQKNPTAFYLCASSLGTSGGGYNEQFFGPGTRLTVL.

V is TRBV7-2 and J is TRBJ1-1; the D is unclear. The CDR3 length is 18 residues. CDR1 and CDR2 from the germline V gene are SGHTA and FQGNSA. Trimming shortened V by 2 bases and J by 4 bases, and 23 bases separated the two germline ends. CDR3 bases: TGTGCCAGCAGCTTATTCCCAATAAGCCCGGGGAGGAGCACTGAAGCTTTCTTT. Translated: CASSLFPISPGRSTEAFF.

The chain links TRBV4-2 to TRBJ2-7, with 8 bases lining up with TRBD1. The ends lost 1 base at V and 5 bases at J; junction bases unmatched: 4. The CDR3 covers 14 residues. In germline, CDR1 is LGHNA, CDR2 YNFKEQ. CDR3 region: CASSQGDRGHEQYF. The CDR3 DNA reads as TGTGCCAGCAGCCAAGGTGACAGGGGTCACGAGCAGTACTTC.

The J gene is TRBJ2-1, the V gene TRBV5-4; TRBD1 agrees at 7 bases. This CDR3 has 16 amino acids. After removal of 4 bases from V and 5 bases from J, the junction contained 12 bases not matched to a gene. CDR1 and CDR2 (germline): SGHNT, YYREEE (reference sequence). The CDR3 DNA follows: TGTGCCAGCAGCCAAATGCAGGGGGTTGGGGACAATGAGCAGTTCTTC. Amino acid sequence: CASSQMQGVGDNEQFF.

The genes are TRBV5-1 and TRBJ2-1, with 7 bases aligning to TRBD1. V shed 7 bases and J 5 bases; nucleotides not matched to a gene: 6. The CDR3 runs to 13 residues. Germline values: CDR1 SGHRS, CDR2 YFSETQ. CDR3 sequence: CASGLTGNNEQFF. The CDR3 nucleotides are TGCGCCAGCGGCCTGACAGGGAACAATGAGCAGTTCTTC.

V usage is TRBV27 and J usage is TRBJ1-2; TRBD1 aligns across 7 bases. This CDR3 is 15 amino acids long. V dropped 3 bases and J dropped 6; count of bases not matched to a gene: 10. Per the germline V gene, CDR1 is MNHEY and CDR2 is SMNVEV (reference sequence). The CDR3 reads CASSFLPGTENGYTF. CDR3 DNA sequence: TGTGCCAGCAGTTTCCTCCCCGGGACAGAGAATGGCTACACCTTC.

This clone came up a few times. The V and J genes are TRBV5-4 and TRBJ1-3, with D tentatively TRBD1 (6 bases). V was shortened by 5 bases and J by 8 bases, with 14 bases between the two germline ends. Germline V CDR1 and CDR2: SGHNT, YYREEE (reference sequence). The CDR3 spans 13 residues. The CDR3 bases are TGTGCCAGCAGTCCCGACAGGATGGACACCATATATTTT. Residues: CASSPDRMDTIYF.

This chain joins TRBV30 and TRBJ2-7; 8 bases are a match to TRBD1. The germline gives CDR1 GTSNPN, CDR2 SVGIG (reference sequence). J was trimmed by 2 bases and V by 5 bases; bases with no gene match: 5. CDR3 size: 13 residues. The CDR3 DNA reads TGTGCCTGGTCGGGACAGGACACCTACGAGCAGTACTTC. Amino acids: CAWSGQDTYEQYF.

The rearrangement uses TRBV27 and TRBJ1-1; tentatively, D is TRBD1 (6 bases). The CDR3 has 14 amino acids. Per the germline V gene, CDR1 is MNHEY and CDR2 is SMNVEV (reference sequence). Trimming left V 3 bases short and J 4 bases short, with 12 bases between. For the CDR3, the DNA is TGTGCCAGCAGTTTTTCTCAGGGGACCACTGAAGCTTTCTTT. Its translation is CASSFSQGTTEAFF.

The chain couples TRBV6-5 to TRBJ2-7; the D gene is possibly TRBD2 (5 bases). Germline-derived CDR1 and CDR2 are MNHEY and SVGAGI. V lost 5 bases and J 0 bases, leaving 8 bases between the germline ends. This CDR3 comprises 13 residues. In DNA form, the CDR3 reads TGTGCCAGCAGTCTAGGGAGCTCCTACGAGCAGTACTTC. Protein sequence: CASSLGSSYEQYF.

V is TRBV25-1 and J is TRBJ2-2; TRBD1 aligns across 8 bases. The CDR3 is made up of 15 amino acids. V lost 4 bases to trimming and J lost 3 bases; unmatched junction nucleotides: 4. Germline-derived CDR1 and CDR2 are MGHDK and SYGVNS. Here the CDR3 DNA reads TGTGCCAGCAGTGCACCGACAGGGGACACCGGGGAGCTGTTTTTT. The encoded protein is CASSAPTGDTGELFF. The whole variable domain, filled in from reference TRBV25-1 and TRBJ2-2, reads EADIYQTPRYLVIGTGKKITLECSQTMGHDKMYWYQQDPGMELHLIHYSYGVNSTEKGDLSSESTVSRIRTEHFPLTLESARPSHTSQYLCASSAPTGDTGELFFGEGSRLTVL.

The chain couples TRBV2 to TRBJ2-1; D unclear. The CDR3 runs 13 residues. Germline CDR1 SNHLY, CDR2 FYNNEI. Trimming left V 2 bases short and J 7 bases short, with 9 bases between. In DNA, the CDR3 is TGTGCCAGCAGTGAAACGCACAGAAATGAGCAGTTCTTC. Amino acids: CASSETHRNEQFF.

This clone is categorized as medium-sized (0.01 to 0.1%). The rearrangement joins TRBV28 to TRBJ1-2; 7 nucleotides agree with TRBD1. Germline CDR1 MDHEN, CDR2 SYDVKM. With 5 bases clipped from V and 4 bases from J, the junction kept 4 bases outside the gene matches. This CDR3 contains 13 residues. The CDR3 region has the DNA TGTGCCAGCAGTCTGGGACAGCGCTATGGCTACACCTTC. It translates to CASSLGQRYGYTF.

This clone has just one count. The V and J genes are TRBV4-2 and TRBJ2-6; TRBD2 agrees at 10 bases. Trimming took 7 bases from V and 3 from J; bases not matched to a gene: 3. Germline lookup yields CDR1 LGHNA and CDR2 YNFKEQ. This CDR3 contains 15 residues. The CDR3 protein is CASTAGGGGANVLTF. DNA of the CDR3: TGTGCCAGCACAGCGGGAGGGGGTGGGGCCAACGTCCTGACTTTC.

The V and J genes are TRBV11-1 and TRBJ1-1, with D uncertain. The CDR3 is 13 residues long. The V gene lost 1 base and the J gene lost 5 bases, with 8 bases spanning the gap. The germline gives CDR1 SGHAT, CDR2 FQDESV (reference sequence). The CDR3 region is CASSLGSGTEAFF. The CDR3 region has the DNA TGTGCCAGCAGCTTAGGGTCCGGGACTGAAGCTTTCTTT. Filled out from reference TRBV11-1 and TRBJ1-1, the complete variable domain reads EAEVAQSPRYKITEKSQAVAFWCDPISGHATLYWYRQILGQGPELLVQFQDESVVDDSQLPKDRFSAERLKGVDSTLKIQPAELGDSAMYLCASSLGSGTEAFFGQGTRLTVV.

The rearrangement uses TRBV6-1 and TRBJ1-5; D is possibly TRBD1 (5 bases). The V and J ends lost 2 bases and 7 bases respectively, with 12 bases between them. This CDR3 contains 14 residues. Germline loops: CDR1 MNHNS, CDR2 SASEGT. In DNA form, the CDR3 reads TGTGCCAGCAGTGAAAGCGGGGGGAGGCAGCCCCAGCATTTT. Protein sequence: CASSESGGRQPQHF.

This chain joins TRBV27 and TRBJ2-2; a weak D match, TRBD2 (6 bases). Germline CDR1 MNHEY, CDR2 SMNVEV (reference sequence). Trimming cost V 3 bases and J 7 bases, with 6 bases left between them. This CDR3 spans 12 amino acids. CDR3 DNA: TGTGCCAGCAGTTTGGGAGGCGGGGAGCTGTTTTTT. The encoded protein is CASSLGGGELFF.

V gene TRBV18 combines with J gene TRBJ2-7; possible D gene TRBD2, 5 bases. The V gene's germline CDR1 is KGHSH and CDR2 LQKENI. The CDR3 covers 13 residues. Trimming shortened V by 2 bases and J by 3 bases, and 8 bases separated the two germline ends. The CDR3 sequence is CASSPDGLYEQYF. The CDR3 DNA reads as TGTGCCAGCTCACCAGACGGACTCTACGAGCAGTACTTC. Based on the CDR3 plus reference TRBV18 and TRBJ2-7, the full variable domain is NAGVMQNPRHLVRRRGQEARLRCSPMKGHSHVYWYRQLPEEGLKFMVYLQKENIIDESGMPKERFSAEFPKEGPSILRIQQVVRGDSAAYFCASSPDGLYEQYFGPGTRLTVT.

The CDR3 DNA is TGTGCCAGCAGCTTAAGGCGGGGTGACAATGAGCAGTTCTTC. Protein product: CASSLRRGDNEQFF. The V call is TRBV7-2, the J call TRBJ2-1; maybe TRBD2 (6 bases). In germline, CDR1 is SGHTA, CDR2 FQGNSA. This CDR3 contains 14 residues. Trimming removed 2 bases from V and 5 bases from J, with 10 bases in between.